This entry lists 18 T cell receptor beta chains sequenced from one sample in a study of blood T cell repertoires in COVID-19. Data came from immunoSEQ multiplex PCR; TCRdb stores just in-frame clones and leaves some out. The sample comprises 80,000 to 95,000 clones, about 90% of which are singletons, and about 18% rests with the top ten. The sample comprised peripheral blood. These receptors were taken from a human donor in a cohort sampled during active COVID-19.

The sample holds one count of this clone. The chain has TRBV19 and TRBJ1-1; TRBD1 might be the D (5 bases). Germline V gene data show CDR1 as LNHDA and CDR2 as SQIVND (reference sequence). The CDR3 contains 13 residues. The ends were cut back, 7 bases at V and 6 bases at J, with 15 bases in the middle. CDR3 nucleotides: TGTGCCAGTACCCAGACCGGAGGGGCTGAAGCTTTCTTT. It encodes CASTQTGGAEAFF.

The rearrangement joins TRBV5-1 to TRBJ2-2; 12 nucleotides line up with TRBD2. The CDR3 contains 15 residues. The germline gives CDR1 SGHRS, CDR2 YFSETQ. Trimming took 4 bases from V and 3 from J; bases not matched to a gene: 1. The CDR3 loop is CASSRLAGDTGELFF. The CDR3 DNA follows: TGCGCCAGCAGCCGACTAGCGGGGGACACCGGGGAGCTGTTTTTT.

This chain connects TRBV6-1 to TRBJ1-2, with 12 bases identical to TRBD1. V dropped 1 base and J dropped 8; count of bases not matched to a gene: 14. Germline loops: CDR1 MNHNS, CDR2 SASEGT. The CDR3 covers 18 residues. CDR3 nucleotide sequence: TGTGCCAGCAGTGAAGATTGGGACAGGGGGCGCATAAAACCCGGCTACACCTTC. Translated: CASSEDWDRGRIKPGYTF.

Written as DNA, the CDR3 is TGTGCCAGCAGTTGGGGGGCGGGCGCGGGGGAAGAGACCCAGTACTTC. Translating gives CASSWGAGAGEETQYF. V and J are TRBV28 and TRBJ2-5; perhaps TRBD2 as D (7 bases). The CDR3 runs to 16 residues. With 4 bases removed from V and 3 bases from J, the gap between germline ends came to 18 bases. In germline, CDR1 is MDHEN, CDR2 SYDVKM.

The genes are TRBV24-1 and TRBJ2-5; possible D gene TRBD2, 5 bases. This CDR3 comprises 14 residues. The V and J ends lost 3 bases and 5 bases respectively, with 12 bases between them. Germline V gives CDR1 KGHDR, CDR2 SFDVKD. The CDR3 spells CATSDTLTGETQYF. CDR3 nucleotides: TGTGCCACCAGTGATACTCTGACGGGGGAGACCCAGTACTTC.

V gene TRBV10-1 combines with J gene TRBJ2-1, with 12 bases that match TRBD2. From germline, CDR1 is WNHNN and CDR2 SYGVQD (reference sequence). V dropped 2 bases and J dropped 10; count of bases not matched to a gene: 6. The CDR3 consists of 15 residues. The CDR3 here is CASSERLAGVSEQFF. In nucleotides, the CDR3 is TGCGCCAGCAGTGAGCGACTAGCGGGGGTTTCGGAGCAGTTCTTC.

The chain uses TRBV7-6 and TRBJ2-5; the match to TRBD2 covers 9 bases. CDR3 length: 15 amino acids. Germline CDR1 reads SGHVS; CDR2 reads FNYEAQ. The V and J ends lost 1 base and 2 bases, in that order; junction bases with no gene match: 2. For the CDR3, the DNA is TGTGCCAGCAGCTTAGGCGGGGGGGTGCAAGAGACCCAGTACTTC. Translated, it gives CASSLGGGVQETQYF.

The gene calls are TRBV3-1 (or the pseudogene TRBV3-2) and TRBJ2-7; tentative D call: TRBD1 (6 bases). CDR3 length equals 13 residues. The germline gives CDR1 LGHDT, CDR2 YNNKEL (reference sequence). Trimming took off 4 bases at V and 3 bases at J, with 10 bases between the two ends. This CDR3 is CASSRRTDYEQYF. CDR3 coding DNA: TGTGCCAGCAGCCGTCGGACAGACTACGAGCAGTACTTC.

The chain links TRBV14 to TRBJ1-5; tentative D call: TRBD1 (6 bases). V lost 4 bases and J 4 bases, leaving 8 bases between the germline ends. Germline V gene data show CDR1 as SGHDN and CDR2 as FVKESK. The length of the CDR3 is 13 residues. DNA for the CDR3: TGTGCCAGCAGCCCTACAGGGAATCAGCCCCAGCATTTT. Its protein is CASSPTGNQPQHF.

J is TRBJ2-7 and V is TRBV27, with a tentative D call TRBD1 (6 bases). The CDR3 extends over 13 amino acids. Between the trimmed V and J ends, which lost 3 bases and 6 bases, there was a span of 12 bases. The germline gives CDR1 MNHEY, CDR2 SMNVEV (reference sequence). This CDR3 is CASSFGTGFEQYF. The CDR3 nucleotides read TGTGCCAGCAGTTTCGGTACAGGGTTCGAGCAGTACTTC.

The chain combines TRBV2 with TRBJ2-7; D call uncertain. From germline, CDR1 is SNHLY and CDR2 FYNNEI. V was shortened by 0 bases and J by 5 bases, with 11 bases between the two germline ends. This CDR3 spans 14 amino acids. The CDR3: CASSEANERDEQYF. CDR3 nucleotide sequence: TGTGCCAGCAGTGAAGCAAACGAGCGAGACGAGCAGTACTTC.

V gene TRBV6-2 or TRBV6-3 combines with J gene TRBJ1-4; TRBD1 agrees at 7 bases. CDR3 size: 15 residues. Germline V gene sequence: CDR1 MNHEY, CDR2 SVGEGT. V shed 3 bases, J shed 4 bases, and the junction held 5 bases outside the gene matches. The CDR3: CASSYWTGLNEKLFF. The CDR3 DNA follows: TGTGCCAGCAGTTATTGGACAGGTCTTAATGAAAAACTGTTTTTT.

This chain's CDR3 is CASSSLTGGTTNSPLHF. The CDR3 DNA follows: TGTGCCAGCAGCTCTTTGACAGGGGGCACCACTAATTCACCCCTCCACTTT. This rearrangement joins TRBV7-8 to TRBJ1-6, with 10 bases lining up with TRBD1. With V trimmed by 4 bases and J by 6 bases, 9 bases remained unmatched. The germline CDR1 and CDR2 sequences are SGHVS and FQNEAQ. CDR3 length: 17 amino acids.

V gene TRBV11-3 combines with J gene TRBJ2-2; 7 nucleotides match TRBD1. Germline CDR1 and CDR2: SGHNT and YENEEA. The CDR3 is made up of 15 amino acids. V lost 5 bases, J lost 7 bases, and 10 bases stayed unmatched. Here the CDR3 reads CASSTTTGIGGELFF. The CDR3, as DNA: TGTGCCAGCAGCACCACGACAGGGATCGGCGGGGAGCTGTTTTTT.

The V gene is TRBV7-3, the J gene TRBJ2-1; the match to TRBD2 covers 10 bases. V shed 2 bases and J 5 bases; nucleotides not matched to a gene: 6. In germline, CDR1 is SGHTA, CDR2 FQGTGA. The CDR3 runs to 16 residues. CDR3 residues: CASSLVGSGGDNEQFF. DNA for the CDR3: TGTGCCAGCAGCTTAGTTGGCAGCGGGGGGGACAATGAGCAGTTCTTC.

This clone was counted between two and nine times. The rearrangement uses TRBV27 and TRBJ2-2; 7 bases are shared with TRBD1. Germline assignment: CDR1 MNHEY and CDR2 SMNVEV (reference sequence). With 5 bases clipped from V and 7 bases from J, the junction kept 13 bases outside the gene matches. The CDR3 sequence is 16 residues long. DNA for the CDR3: TGTGCCAGCAGTCCGCTCCGACAGGGAATGATCGGGGAGCTGTTTTTT. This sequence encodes CASSPLRQGMIGELFF.

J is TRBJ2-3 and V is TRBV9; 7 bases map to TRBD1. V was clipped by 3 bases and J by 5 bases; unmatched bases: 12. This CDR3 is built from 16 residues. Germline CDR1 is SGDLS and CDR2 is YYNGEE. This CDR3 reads CASSGYRGGGLDTQYF. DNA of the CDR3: TGTGCCAGCAGCGGATACAGGGGTGGGGGTCTAGATACGCAGTATTTT. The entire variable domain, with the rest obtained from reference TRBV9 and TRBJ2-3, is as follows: DSGVTQTPKHLITATGQRVTLRCSPRSGDLSVYWYQQSLDQGLQFLIQYYNGEERAKGNILERFSAQQFPDLHSELNLSSLELGDSALYFCASSGYRGGGLDTQYFGPGTRLTVL.

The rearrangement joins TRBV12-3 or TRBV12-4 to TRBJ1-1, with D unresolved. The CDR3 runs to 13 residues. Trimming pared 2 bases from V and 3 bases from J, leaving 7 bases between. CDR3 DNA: TGTGCCAGCAGTTTATCCGAGTACACTGAAGCTTTCTTT. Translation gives CASSLSEYTEAFF.